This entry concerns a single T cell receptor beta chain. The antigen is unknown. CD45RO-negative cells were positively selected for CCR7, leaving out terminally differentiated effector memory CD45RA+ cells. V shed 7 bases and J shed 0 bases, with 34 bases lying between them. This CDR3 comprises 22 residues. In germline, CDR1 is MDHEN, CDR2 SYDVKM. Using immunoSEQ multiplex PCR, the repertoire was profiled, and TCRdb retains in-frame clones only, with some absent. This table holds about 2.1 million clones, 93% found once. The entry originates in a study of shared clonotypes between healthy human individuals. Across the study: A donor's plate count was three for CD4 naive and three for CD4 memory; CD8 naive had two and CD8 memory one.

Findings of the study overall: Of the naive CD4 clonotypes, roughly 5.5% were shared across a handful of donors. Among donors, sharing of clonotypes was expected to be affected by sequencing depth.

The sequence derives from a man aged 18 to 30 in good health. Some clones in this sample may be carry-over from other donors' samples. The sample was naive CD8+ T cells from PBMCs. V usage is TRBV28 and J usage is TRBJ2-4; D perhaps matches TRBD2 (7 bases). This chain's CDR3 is CASTPMGAASGSDILAKNIQYF. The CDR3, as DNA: TGTGCCAGCACGCCAATGGGGGCCGCTAGCGGAAGCGACATACTAGCCAAAAACATTCAGTACTTC.